The 10 T cell receptor beta chains given below trace back to one sample, sequenced in a study of T-cell reconstitution after alpha-beta-depleted transplantation in children (dated by TCRdb to the mid-2010s). Library preparation employed PCR. Sequencing instrument: Illumina HiSeq 2500. To normalize quantification of the TCRbeta repertoire, the TCR libraries were built with molecular barcoding that relied on unique molecular identifiers. Clones were called with MiXCR by TCRdb after fastp trimmed the public reads at Q25, and only in-frame beta chains were retained. Under each unique CDR3 protein, matching rows form one entry showing the most common genes and DNA. This sample is represented by tens of thousands of distinct CDR3 sequences; around 6% of them were singletons. 20% to 30% of the sample belongs to the ten largest clones. Beyond this particular receptor, the publication reports: The apparently early recovery of alphabetaT-cell counts about two months after transplant reportedly depended on only several hundred rapidly expanded clones that came from non-depleted graft cells.

Sample time point, as interpreted from the label and publication: day 60 (about 2 months) after transplantation. The treatment or condition label, read with the paper, signifies: allogeneic hematopoietic cell transplantation with graft depleted of TCRalphabeta T cells and CD19 B cells. These receptors' antigens are unknown. This material consisted of peripheral blood, taken 60 days after TCRalphabeta/CD19-depleted stem cell transplant. Every receptor here comes from a child under two years old who had a stem cell transplant for acute myeloid leukemia, so the T cells may come from the graft donor.

This clonotype was recorded many times. The rearrangement joins TRBV29-1 to TRBJ2-5, with TRBD2 matching over 8 bases. From germline, CDR1 is SQVTM and CDR2 ANQGSEA. The CDR3 contains 14 residues. DNA of the CDR3: TGCTCTGGGGGGCTAGCGGGTTTCCAAGAGACCCAGTACTTC. Translated: CSGGLAGFQETQYF. The complete variable domain, with remaining parts taken from reference TRBV29-1 and TRBJ2-5, reads SAVISQKPSRDICQRGTSLTIQCQVDSQVTMMFWYRQQPGQSLTLIATANQGSEATYESGFVIDKFPISRPNLTFSTLTVSNMSPEDSSIYLCSGGLAGFQETQYFGPGTRLLVL.

The chain employs TRBV7-9 and TRBJ2-3; TRBD1 aligns across 9 bases. CDR3 length: 16 amino acids. Germline CDR1 reads SEHNR; CDR2 reads FQNEAQ (reference sequence). Trimming at V came to 5 bases and at J to 7 bases, leaving 13 bases not matched to a gene. CDR3 DNA sequence: TGTGCCAGCAGCCCGCCCGGGACAGGGCGAGAGAATACGCAGTATTTT. Translated, it gives CASSPPGTGRENTQYF.

This clonotype was seen ten or more times. V is TRBV27 and J is TRBJ1-1, with D tentatively TRBD1 (6 bases). Deletions cut 3 bases from V and 0 bases from J, with 8 bases between. The CDR3 extends over 14 amino acids. Germline V gene data show CDR1 as MNHEY and CDR2 as SMNVEV (reference sequence). In nucleotides, the CDR3 is TGTGCCAGCAGTTTCCGGGACATGAACACTGAAGCTTTCTTT. Its protein is CASSFRDMNTEAFF.

At least ten counts were recorded for this clonotype. V and J are TRBV2 and TRBJ1-1; D is unclear. V lost 9 bases and J 3 bases, leaving 11 bases between the germline ends. CDR3 length: 12 residues. CDR1 is SNHLY and CDR2 is FYNNEI in the germline V gene. The CDR3 here is CARMTAYTEAFF. The CDR3 region has the DNA TGTGCCAGGATGACGGCCTACACTGAAGCTTTCTTT.

This clonotype was counted many times. The chain has TRBV5-1 and TRBJ2-7; no definite D call. Between the trimmed V and J ends, which lost 0 bases and 0 bases, there was a span of 4 bases. Germline CDR1 and CDR2: SGHRS and YFSETQ. The CDR3 consists of 13 residues. The DNA for the CDR3 is TGCGCCAGCAGCTTGGTAGACTCCTACGAGCAGTACTTC. Protein product: CASSLVDSYEQYF.

This clonotype was seen many times. The chain has TRBV20-1 and TRBJ2-7, with unresolved D. From germline, CDR1 is DFQATT and CDR2 SNEGSKA (reference sequence). V lost 5 bases, J lost 6 bases, and 11 bases lay in between. The CDR3 totals 11 residues. CDR3 protein: CSALGSGEQYF. The CDR3 DNA reads TGCAGTGCTCTCGGCTCAGGCGAGCAGTACTTC.

At least ten counts were recorded for this clonotype. The chain carries TRBV12-3 or TRBV12-4 and TRBJ2-7, with TRBD1 matching 10 bases. V lost 6 bases to trimming and J lost 4 bases; unmatched junction nucleotides: 9. There are 15 residues in the CDR3. The CDR3 nucleotides are TGTGCCAGCAGCCTTAGGGGACAGGGGCAATACGAGCAGTACTTC. Translating gives CASSLRGQGQYEQYF.

This clonotype was seen ten or more times. The genes are TRBV18 and TRBJ2-6, with a weak D call TRBD1 (5 bases). This CDR3 spans 16 amino acids. The ends were cut back, 2 bases at V and 0 bases at J, with 8 bases in the middle. Germline loops: CDR1 KGHSH, CDR2 LQKENI. In DNA, the CDR3 is TGTGCCAGCTCACCAGTCAGGGTCTCTGGGGCCAACGTCCTGACTTTC. This gives the protein CASSPVRVSGANVLTF.

At least ten counts were recorded for this clonotype. This chain joins TRBV7-9 and TRBJ2-2; no clear D gene. The germline V gene encodes CDR1 SEHNR and CDR2 FQNEAQ (reference sequence). The CDR3 runs to 11 residues. V was trimmed by 5 bases and J by 5 bases, leaving 3 bases between them. The CDR3 loop reads CASSRTGELFF. The CDR3 DNA sequence: TGTGCCAGCAGCCGAACCGGGGAGCTGTTTTTT. The entire variable domain, with the rest obtained from reference TRBV7-9 and TRBJ2-2, is as follows: DTGVSQNPRHKITKRGQNVTFRCDPISEHNRLYWYRQTLGQGPEFLTYFQNEAQLEKSRLLSDRFSAERPKGSFSTLEIQRTEQGDSAMYLCASSRTGELFFGEGSRLTVL.

Points on this clonotype: This sequence may be a read error, since a much larger clone differs from it by one base. The chain has TRBV5-6 and TRBJ1-5; D possibly corresponds to TRBD1 (5 bases). From germline, CDR1 is SGHDT and CDR2 YYEEEE. CDR3 length: 13 amino acids. V shed 3 bases and J shed 7 bases, with 11 bases lying between them. The DNA for the CDR3 is TGTGCCAGCAGCTATGAGGGACTGCAGCCCCAGCATTTT. Its translation: CASSYEGLQPQHF.